This T cell receptor (beta chain) stems from a study of T cells in Graves' hyperthyroidism and ophthalmopathy (dated by TCRdb to about 2019). The study in broad terms: Peripheral blood samples were taken at the time of initial diagnosis, prior to any treatment. Whether ophthalmopathy could be predicted prospectively was tested in an independent validation cohort made up of some 20 hyperthyroidism patients plus 17 patients who later progressed to ophthalmopathy. The 100 discovery patients were randomly split 7:3 into training and test sets. TCR V-J signatures able to tell the groups apart were searched for in a discovery cohort of some 100 patients, of whom about 40 had Graves' ophthalmopathy and more than 55 had stable Graves' hyperthyroidism. In addition, the study compared T-cell repertoires in thyroid tissue and in blood from a handful of Graves' hyperthyroidism patients. Once sampling was done, hyperthyroidism patients were given methimazole at a starting dose of 30 mg daily, whereas ophthalmopathy patients were given high-dose intravenous methylprednisolone. TCR Vbeta CDR3 sequencing of 140 or so peripheral blood samples (approximately 44 ophthalmopathy, about 80 hyperthyroidism and about 17 progressor patients) is reported in the paper. The study at large found these results: Ophthalmopathy was separated from stable hyperthyroidism by a 13 V-J signature model, with approximately 85% sensitivity and approximately 81% specificity obtained in cross-validation and 80%/75% obtained in testing. Sample size was not statistically predetermined, and blinding of investigators to group allocation was not performed. In validation, progression to ophthalmopathy was predicted by the model with around 71% sensitivity and around 76% specificity, a median of approximately 6.5 months before onset. Most expanded thyroid clonotypes (frequency above 0.001) were also detected in blood, suggesting blood repertoires may reflect thyroid immune responses.

The CDR3 covers 13 residues, taking in both the cysteine and the phenylalanine. Solely the CDR3 DNA is kept, with 39 bases framed from the first base. The germline V gene sets CDR1 to MNHEY and CDR2 to SVGAGI. V lost 6 bases and J lost 5 bases, and the count of bases not matched to a germline gene is 1. The TCR beta CDR3 regions were amplified from RNA transcripts. The TCR CDR3 was subjected to a first round of RT-PCR using the HTBI primer set and the Qiagen OneStep RT-PCR kit. Libraries were constructed in a second round of multiplex PCR, after which size selection and purification were carried out. Paired-end sequencing of the libraries was performed with 100 bp reads on an Illumina HiSeq2000. As for the original processing: SOAPnuke was used to process the raw data, throwing out any read that contained adapters or uncalled bases, had a mean Phred below 15, or lacked an exact constant-primer or identifier match. High-quality paired reads were merged with COPE v1.2.5, and unique nucleotide sequences were defined as clonotypes. MiTCR v1.1 was used to align the clonotypes against IMGT TRBV, TRBD and TRBJ reference segments. The analysis was restricted to V-J combinations with a frequency above 0.0001, which together covered over 99% of the repertoires. A TCS score was defined as the ratio of F50 (clonal expansion) to E x V (chaos), with BLOSUM62-based TCRdist applied between CDR3 peptides within each V-J. Welch's t-statistics and random forest reduced 500 to 550 V-J features to around 14, which were used in a naive Bayes classifier (R e1071). The Morisita-Horn index was used to measure how similar the thyroid and blood repertoires were. TCRdb reprocessed the public reads (quality trimming at Q25 with fastp, clone calling with MiXCR) and kept in-frame beta chains. Rows are unified per CDR3 protein, each entry keeping the most common DNA and genes. The V and J calls were determined by TCRdb, not by the authors. The sample table contains 800,000 or so distinct CDR3 sequences; only one count was recorded for over 35% of them. Clones ranked in the top ten supply more than 7% of the sample.

With respect to this clonotype: No antigen is known for it. Base qualities are not recorded, but no much larger clone differs from it by a single base.

Stable Graves' hyperthyroidism was defined as the absence of progression to ophthalmopathy over 18 months of follow-up. Hyperthyroidism patients were aged 18 to 65 years and newly diagnosed, with disease duration of less than 2 months. Patients with uncontrolled infections, other autoimmune diseases, pregnancy or lactation were excluded. Diagnoses were established on the basis of clinical symptoms, serum thyroxine and TRAb, thyroid ultrasound, and orbital computed tomography. PBMCs were isolated from around 10 ml of fresh peripheral blood by Ficoll-Paque density gradient centrifugation. Total RNA was extracted using Trizol reagent, and RNA quality was assessed on an Agilent 2100 Bioanalyzer.

This receptor was taken from a man between 18 and 29 years old with Graves' hyperthyroidism. Sequenced input: blood. The V and J genes are TRBV6-5 and TRBJ2-2, with 9 bases aligning to TRBD2. The sequenced DNA: TGTGCCAGCAGCACTAGCGGGACCGGGGAGCTGTTTTTT. Its product reads: CASSTSGTGELFF.